The 17 T cell receptor gamma chains below all came from one sample that was sequenced in a study of human gamma delta and Vdelta1 T cells. Their antigen targets remain unknown. TCRdb reanalyzed the PCR reads using CATT. The sample lists about 8,700 gamma-chain clones; roughly 50% were seen once. The sequenced sample consisted of Vdelta1 gamma-delta T cells from blood grown in culture (DOT cells). Receptor source: a human donor in good health.

This clone was counted only a few times. The chain carries TRGV3 and TRGJ1 or TRGJ2. From germline, CDR1 is VTNTFY and CDR2 YDVSTARD (reference sequence). V was pared by 2 bases and J by 8 bases, with 3 bases of the junction left unmatched. There are 11 residues in the CDR3. This CDR3 reads CATWDTDKKLF. CDR3 coding DNA: TGTGCCACCTGGGACACGGATAAGAAACTCTTT.

This sequence joins TRGV4 and TRGJ1 or TRGJ2. CDR1 and CDR2 from the germline V gene are EGSTGY and YDSYTSSV. This CDR3 is built from 15 residues. V dropped 3 bases and J dropped 3; count of bases not matched to a gene: 11. This chain's CDR3 is CATWDTATAYYKKLF. The DNA for the CDR3 is TGTGCCACCTGGGATACTGCGACGGCTTATTATAAGAAACTCTTT.

This clone was observed a handful of times. The chain uses TRGV8 and TRGJP2. Germline values: CDR1 VENAVY, CDR2 YDSYNSRV. The CDR3 has 16 residues. J was trimmed by 1 base and V by 2 bases; bases with no gene match: 7. The CDR3 is CATWDTFGSSDWIKTF. CDR3 nucleotide sequence: TGTGCCACCTGGGATACGTTTGGTAGTAGTGATTGGATCAAGACGTTT.

V usage is TRGV8 and J usage is TRGJP1. The CDR3 extends over 13 amino acids. Germline CDR1 is VENAVY and CDR2 is YDSYNSRV. Trimming took 3 bases from V and 9 from J; bases not matched to a gene: 7. The CDR3: CATWDAGSWFKIF. The CDR3 DNA sequence: TGTGCCACCTGGGATGCGGGGAGTTGGTTCAAGATATTT.

This clone was picked up a small number of times. This chain joins TRGV9 and TRGJ1 or TRGJ2. Trimming took 0 bases from V and 3 from J; bases not matched to a gene: 8. The CDR3 totals 15 residues. Germline V gives CDR1 GITISATS, CDR2 ISYDGTV (reference sequence). CDR3 sequence reads: CALWEVLPPYYKKLF. In nucleotides, the CDR3 is TGTGCCTTGTGGGAGGTGCTGCCGCCTTATTATAAGAAACTCTTT.

This clone has more than one count but fewer than ten. This rearrangement joins TRGV5P to TRGJP2. TRGV5P is classified as a pseudogene. The CDR3 loop spans 14 amino acids. CDR3 sequence (DNA): TGTGCCACCTCCCCGGCCTACTTCGATTGGATCAAGACGTTT. It encodes CATSPAYFDWIKTF.

This clone was recorded a few times. This chain joins TRGV9 and TRGJ1 or TRGJ2. J lost 5 bases, V lost 1 base, and 5 bases had no gene match. CDR1 GITISATS and CDR2 ISYDGTV come from the germline V gene (reference sequence). The CDR3 is 13 residues long. The CDR3 nucleotides are TGTGCCTTGTGGGAGGTCTCACATTATAAGAAACTCTTT. Translating it yields CALWEVSHYKKLF.

The genes are TRGV4 and TRGJ1 or TRGJ2. This CDR3 has 15 amino acids. Trimming at V came to 0 bases and at J to 4 bases, leaving 9 bases not matched to a gene. Germline values: CDR1 EGSTGY, CDR2 YDSYTSSV. CDR3 region: CATWDGPGLYYKKLF. CDR3 DNA sequence: TGTGCCACCTGGGATGGGCCGGGGTTATATTATAAGAAACTCTTT.

As regards this clone: An end of the junction does not agree with germline; a read error may underlie this. The chain carries TRGV2 and TRGJ1 or TRGJ2. The CDR3 runs 12 residues. Germline V gene sequence: CDR1 EGSNGY, CDR2 YDSYNSKV. This CDR3 reads CTTWDRDYKKLF. Written as DNA, the CDR3 is TGTACCACCTGGGACCGCGATTATAAGAAACTCTTT.

The gene calls are TRGV3 and TRGJ1 or TRGJ2. The CDR3 is 11 residues long. V shed 5 bases and J 9 bases; nucleotides not matched to a gene: 7. The germline V gene encodes CDR1 VTNTFY and CDR2 YDVSTARD (reference sequence). The CDR3 loop is CATWVNFKKLF. Written as DNA, the CDR3 is TGTGCCACCTGGGTAAATTTTAAGAAACTCTTT.

The chain links TRGV8 to TRGJ1 or TRGJ2. This CDR3 is 13 amino acids long. Germline-derived CDR1 and CDR2 are VENAVY and YDSYNSRV. The V gene end was trimmed by 1 base and the J gene end by 10 bases; junction bases not matched to a gene: 10. CDR3 in amino acids: CATWDRLKDKKLF. CDR3 bases: TGTGCCACCTGGGATAGATTAAAAGACAAGAAACTCTTT.

V usage is TRGV8 and J usage is TRGJ1 or TRGJ2. Trimming cost V 5 bases and J 0 bases; bases outside gene matches: 13. Germline values: CDR1 VENAVY, CDR2 YDSYNSRV. CDR3 size: 16 residues. The CDR3 is CATWAPFRTNYYKKLF. The CDR3 nucleotides are TGTGCCACCTGGGCCCCTTTCAGAACGAATTATTATAAGAAACTCTTT.

The J gene is TRGJP, the V gene TRGV9. V was clipped by 6 bases and J by 3 bases; unmatched bases: 14. CDR1 and CDR2 from the germline V gene are GITISATS and ISYDGTV (reference sequence). This CDR3 comprises 19 residues. The CDR3 region is CALWTPPGEQELGKKIKVF. The CDR3 nucleotides read TGTGCCTTGTGGACACCCCCGGGAGAGCAAGAGTTGGGCAAAAAAATCAAGGTATTT.

The rearrangement links TRGV3 to TRGJ1 or TRGJ2. The CDR3 is made up of 11 amino acids. CDR1 and CDR2 (germline): VTNTFY, YDVSTARD (reference sequence). V was pared by 5 bases and J by 6 bases, with 4 bases of the junction left unmatched. The CDR3 nucleotides are TGTGCCACCTGGGCGACTTATAAGAAACTCTTT. Its protein is CATWATYKKLF.

About this clone: Possible read error: a much larger clone is one base away. The chain employs TRGV8 and TRGJ1 or TRGJ2. The CDR3 has 13 residues. V gave up 6 bases and J gave up 0 bases; unmatched junction bases: 5. Germline V gene sequence: CDR1 VENAVY, CDR2 YDSYNSRV. The CDR3 DNA is TGTGCCACCTGGCATTCGAATTATTATAAGAAACTCTTT. As protein: CATWHSNYYKKLF.

This clone was counted only a few times. The identical CDR3 is also encoded by other nucleotide sequences in the sample. The genes are TRGV3 and TRGJP2. V shed 0 bases, J shed 3 bases, and the junction held 4 bases outside the gene matches. In germline, CDR1 is VTNTFY, CDR2 YDVSTARD (reference sequence). The CDR3 is made up of 15 amino acids. The CDR3 sequence: CATWDRPGSDWIKTF. CDR3 bases: TGTGCCACCTGGGACAGGCCCGGTAGTGATTGGATCAAGACGTTT.

The gene calls are TRGV3 and TRGJ1 or TRGJ2. This CDR3 comprises 13 residues. V was clipped by 5 bases and J by 5 bases; unmatched bases: 9. Germline CDR1 is VTNTFY and CDR2 is YDVSTARD (reference sequence). CDR3: CATWALSNYKKLF. For the CDR3, the DNA is TGTGCCACCTGGGCCCTATCTAATTATAAGAAACTCTTT.